This T cell receptor (beta chain) came from a study of cytomegalovirus exposure and HLA in healthy donors. CDR3 size: 14 residues. Per germline, CDR1 MNHEY and CDR2 SMNVEV (reference sequence). The V segment lost 5 bases and the J segment 7 bases; nucleotides outside the gene matches: 7. Sequencing used immunoSEQ multiplex PCR; TCRdb keeps in-frame clones, though not all of them. The sample carries some 170,000 clones, just under 90% recorded once. The source material was PBMCs. This chain joins TRBV27 and TRBJ2-1; TRBD2 matches at 8 bases. The clonotype originates from a man aged 18 to 29 in good health and CMV-seropositive. CDR3 bases: TGTGCCAGCAGTAGCGGGAGTGGGTATAATGAGCAGTTCTTC. It is translated as CASSSGSGYNEQFF.